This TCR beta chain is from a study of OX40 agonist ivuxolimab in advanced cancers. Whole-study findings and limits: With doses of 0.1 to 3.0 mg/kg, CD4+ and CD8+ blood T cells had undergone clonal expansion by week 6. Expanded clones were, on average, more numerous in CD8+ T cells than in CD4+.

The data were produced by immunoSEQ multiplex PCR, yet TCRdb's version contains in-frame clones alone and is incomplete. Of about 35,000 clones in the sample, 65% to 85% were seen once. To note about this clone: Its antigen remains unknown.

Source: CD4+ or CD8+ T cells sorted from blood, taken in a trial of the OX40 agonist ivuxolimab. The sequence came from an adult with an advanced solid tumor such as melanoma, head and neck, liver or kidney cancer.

CDR3 coding DNA: TGTGCCAGTAGTTCCCTGACTAGCGGGGGGAGCAATGAGCAGTTCTTC. Translated: CASSSLTSGGSNEQFF. The V call is TRBV19, the J call TRBJ2-1; 13 bases fit TRBD2. Germline-derived CDR1 and CDR2 are LNHDA and SQIVND (reference sequence). CDR3 length: 16 residues. V shed 5 bases and J 6 bases; nucleotides not matched to a gene: 7.